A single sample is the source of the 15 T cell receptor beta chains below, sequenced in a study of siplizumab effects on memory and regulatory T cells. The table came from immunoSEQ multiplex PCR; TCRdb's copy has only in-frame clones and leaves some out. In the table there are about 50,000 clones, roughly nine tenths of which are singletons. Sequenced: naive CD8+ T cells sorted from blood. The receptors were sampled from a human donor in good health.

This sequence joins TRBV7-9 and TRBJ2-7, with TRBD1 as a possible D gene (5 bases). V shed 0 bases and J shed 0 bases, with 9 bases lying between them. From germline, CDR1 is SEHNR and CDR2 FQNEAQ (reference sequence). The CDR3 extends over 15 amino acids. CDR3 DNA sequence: TGTGCCAGCAGCTTAGCCCTGACAGCCTCCTACGAGCAGTACTTC. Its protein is CASSLALTASYEQYF.

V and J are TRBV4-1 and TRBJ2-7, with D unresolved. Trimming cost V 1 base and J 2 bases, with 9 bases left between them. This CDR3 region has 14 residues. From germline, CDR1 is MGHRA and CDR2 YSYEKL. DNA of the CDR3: TGCGCCAGCAGCCAAGGGTTCGGACCCTACGAGCAGTACTTC. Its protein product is CASSQGFGPYEQYF.

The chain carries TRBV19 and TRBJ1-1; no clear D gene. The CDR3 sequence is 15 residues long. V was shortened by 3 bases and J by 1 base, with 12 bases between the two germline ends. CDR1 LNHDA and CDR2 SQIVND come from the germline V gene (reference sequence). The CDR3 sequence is CASSIAAGGNTEAFF. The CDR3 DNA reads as TGTGCCAGTAGTATCGCGGCAGGAGGGAACACTGAAGCTTTCTTT. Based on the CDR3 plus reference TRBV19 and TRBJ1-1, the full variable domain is DGGITQSPKYLFRKEGQNVTLSCEQNLNHDAMYWYRQDPGQGLRLIYYSQIVNDFQKGDIAEGYSVSREKKESFPLTVTSAQKNPTAFYLCASSIAAGGNTEAFFGQGTRLTVV.

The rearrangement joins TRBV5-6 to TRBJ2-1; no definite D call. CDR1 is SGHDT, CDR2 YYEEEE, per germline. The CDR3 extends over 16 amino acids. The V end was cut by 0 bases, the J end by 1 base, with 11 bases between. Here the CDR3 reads CASSLDASGSYNEQFF. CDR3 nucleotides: TGTGCCAGCAGCTTGGATGCATCTGGTTCCTACAATGAGCAGTTCTTC.

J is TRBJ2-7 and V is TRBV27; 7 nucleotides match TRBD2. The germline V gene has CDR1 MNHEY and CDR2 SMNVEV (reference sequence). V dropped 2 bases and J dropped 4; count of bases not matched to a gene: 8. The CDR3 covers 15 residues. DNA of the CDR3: TGTGCCAGCAGTTTAAAAGGACTAGGGGTTTACGAGCAGTACTTC. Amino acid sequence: CASSLKGLGVYEQYF.

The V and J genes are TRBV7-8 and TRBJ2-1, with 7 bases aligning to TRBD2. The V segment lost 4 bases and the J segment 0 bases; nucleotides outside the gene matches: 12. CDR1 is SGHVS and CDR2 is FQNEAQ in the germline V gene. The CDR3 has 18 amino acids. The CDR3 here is CASSSPPSGISSYNEQFF. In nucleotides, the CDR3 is TGTGCCAGCAGCTCCCCTCCGAGCGGGATCAGCTCCTACAATGAGCAGTTCTTC.

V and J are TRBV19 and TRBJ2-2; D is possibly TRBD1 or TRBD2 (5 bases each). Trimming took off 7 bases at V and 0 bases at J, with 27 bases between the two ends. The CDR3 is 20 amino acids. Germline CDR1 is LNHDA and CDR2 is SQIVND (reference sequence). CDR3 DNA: TGTGCCAGTACAAGTCCTAACTTGGGGACGGGCGGATCGAACACCGGGGAGCTGTTTTTT. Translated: CASTSPNLGTGGSNTGELFF.

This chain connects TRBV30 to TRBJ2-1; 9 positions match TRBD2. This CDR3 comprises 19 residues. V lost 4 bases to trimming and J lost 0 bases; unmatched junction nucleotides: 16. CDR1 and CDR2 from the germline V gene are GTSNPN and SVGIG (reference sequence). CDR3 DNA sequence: TGTGCCTGGAAAGCAGACGGACCCGTTAGCGGGAGCTCCTACAATGAGCAGTTCTTC. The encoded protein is CAWKADGPVSGSSYNEQFF.

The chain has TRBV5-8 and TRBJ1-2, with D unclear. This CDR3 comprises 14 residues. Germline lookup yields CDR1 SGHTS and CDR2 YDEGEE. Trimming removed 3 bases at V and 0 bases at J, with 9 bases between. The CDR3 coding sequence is TGTGCCAGCAGCTGGAACGGTCCTAACTATGGCTACACCTTC. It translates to CASSWNGPNYGYTF.

CDR3 sequence: CASSDLGQRNEQYF. The CDR3 bases are TGTGCCAGCAGTGACTTGGGACAGAGGAACGAGCAGTACTTC. J is TRBJ2-7 and V is TRBV6-6; 7 nucleotides agree with TRBD1. The CDR3 length is 14 residues. V lost 5 bases and J lost 5; bases outside the gene matches: 9. Per germline, CDR1 MNHNY and CDR2 SVGAGI (reference sequence).

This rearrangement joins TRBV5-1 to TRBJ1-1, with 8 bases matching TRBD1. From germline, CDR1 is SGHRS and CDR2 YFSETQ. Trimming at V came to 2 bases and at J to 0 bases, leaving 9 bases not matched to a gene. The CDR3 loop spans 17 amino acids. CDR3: CASSFTATGGLNTEAFF. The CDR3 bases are TGCGCCAGCAGCTTCACGGCCACAGGGGGACTGAACACTGAAGCTTTCTTT.

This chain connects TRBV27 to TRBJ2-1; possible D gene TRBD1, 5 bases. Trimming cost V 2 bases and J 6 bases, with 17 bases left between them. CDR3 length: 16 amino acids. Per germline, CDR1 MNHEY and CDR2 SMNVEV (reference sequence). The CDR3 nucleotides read TGTGCCAGCAGTTTAACGAGTATAGGGGCGGTCAATGAGCAGTTCTTC. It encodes CASSLTSIGAVNEQFF.

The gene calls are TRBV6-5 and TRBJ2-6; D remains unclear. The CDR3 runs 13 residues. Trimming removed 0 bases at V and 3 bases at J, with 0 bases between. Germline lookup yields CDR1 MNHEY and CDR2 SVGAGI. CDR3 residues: CASSYSGANVLTF. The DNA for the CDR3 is TGTGCCAGCAGTTACTCTGGGGCCAACGTCCTGACTTTC.

CDR3 region: CASSLNGRLYNEQFF. DNA for the CDR3: TGTGCCAGCAGCTTAAACGGGAGGCTCTACAATGAGCAGTTCTTC. This rearrangement joins TRBV7-3 to TRBJ2-1; 7 positions match TRBD2. The CDR3 spans 15 residues. With 1 base clipped from V and 3 bases from J, the junction kept 3 bases outside the gene matches. The V gene's germline CDR1 is SGHTA and CDR2 FQGTGA.

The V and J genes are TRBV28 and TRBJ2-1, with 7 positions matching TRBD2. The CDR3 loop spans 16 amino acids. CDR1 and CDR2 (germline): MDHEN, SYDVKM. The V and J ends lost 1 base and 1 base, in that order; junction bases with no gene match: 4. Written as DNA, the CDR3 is TGTGCCAGCAGTTTATCTCGCGGGAGTTCCTACAATGAGCAGTTCTTC. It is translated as CASSLSRGSSYNEQFF. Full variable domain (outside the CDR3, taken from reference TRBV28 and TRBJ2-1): DVKVTQSSRYLVKRTGEKVFLECVQDMDHENMFWYRQDPGLGLRLIYFSYDVKMKEKGDIPEGYSVSREKKERFSLILESASTNQTSMYLCASSLSRGSSYNEQFFGPGTRLTVL.